This is a list of T cell receptor beta chains from one sample in a study of blood T cell repertoires in COVID-19. The data were produced by immunoSEQ multiplex PCR, yet TCRdb's version contains in-frame clones alone and is incomplete. This sample has fewer than 400,000 clones, with about 92% found just once. The sample was PBMCs or T cells enriched from blood (not recorded which). Receptor source: a woman aged 25-40 years who had recovered from COVID-19. Both conserved end residues are part of each CDR3. Each record gives: clone size, J gene, D gene, V gene, CDR3 protein, CDR3 DNA. The D gene is left open where the match is weak. Clone size appears in some rows only: once, few, many, or a class for an expanded clone.

once | TRBJ2-7 | TRBD2 | TRBV19 | CATREAGGPYEQYF | TGTGCCACGAGGGAAGCGGGAGGGCCCTACGAGCAGTACTTC
- | TRBJ1-3 | TRBD1 | TRBV5-1 | CASSWTGGNTIYF | TGCGCCAGCAGCTGGACAGGAGGAAACACCATATATTTT
- | TRBJ2-4 | TRBD2 | TRBV27 | CASSPIRLAGTRNIQYF | TGTGCCAGCAGTCCCATCCGACTAGCGGGAACTAGAAACATTCAGTACTTC
- | TRBJ2-2 | TRBD2 | TRBV11-3 | CASSSHLGKSGGPDTGELFF | TGTGCCAGCAGCTCACACTTGGGAAAAAGCGGGGGGCCGGACACCGGGGAGCTGTTTTTT
- | TRBJ1-4 | TRBD1 | TRBV4-1 | CASSQPPGQPNEKLFF | TGCGCCAGCAGCCAACCCCCGGGACAGCCAAATGAAAAACTGTTTTTT
- | TRBJ1-5 | - | TRBV6-1 | CASSEKDGRNRPYSNQPQHF | TGTGCCAGCAGTGAAAAAGATGGGAGGAATCGCCCGTATAGCAATCAGCCCCAGCATTTT
- | TRBJ2-7 | - | TRBV5-6 | CASSLDLEQYF | TGTGCCAGCAGCTTGGATCTCGAGCAGTACTTC
few | TRBJ2-7 | - | TRBV7-3 | CASSSVEGNGEQYF | TGTGCCAGCAGCTCCGTTGAGGGAAATGGCGAGCAGTACTTC
- | TRBJ1-6 | - | TRBV6-5 | CASSYTDNGSPLHF | TGTGCCAGCAGTTACACGGACAACGGTTCACCCCTCCACTTT
- | TRBJ1-1 | - | TRBV28 | CASSPTWGRERTTEAFF | TGTGCCAGCAGTCCAACCTGGGGGCGGGAGAGGACCACTGAAGCTTTCTTT
- | TRBJ2-3 | TRBD2 | TRBV19 | CASSIVAGGPLGTDTQYF | TGTGCCAGTAGTATAGTAGCGGGGGGCCCCTTGGGCACAGATACGCAGTATTTT
- | TRBJ2-2 | TRBD2 | TRBV28 | CASSLGRAGGTGELFF | TGTGCCAGCAGTTTAGGTCGAGCGGGAGGCACCGGGGAGCTGTTTTTT
- | TRBJ1-1 | - | TRBV5-6 | CASSLANGNTEAFF | TGTGCCAGCAGCTTGGCCAACGGGAACACTGAAGCTTTCTTT
- | TRBJ2-2 | - | TRBV6-5 | CASSVLGNTGELFF | TGTGCCAGCAGCGTACTAGGGAACACCGGGGAGCTGTTTTTT
few | TRBJ2-7 | TRBD1 | TRBV7-3 | CASSPSGQVGEQYF | TGTGCCAGCAGTCCGTCGGGACAGGTCGGCGAGCAGTACTTC
- | TRBJ2-2 | - | TRBV7-9 | CASSLKTAGELFF | TGTGCCAGCAGCCTAAAAACGGCCGGGGAGCTGTTTTTT
- | TRBJ2-5 | TRBD2 | TRBV7-2 | CASSPGAAGGFEETQYF | TGTGCCAGCAGCCCGGGCGCAGCGGGGGGTTTCGAGGAGACCCAGTACTTC
- | TRBJ2-1 | TRBD2 | TRBV11-2 | CASSRGLGNEQFF | TGTGCCAGCAGCCGAGGACTAGGCAATGAGCAGTTCTTC
- | TRBJ2-7 | - | TRBV11-3 | CASSLRDRSYEQYF | TGTGCCAGCAGTTTACGGGATCGCTCCTACGAGCAGTACTTC
once | TRBJ2-5 | - | TRBV5-5 | CASSSRTAQETQYF | TGTGCCAGCAGCTCTCGGACAGCACAAGAGACCCAGTACTTC
- | TRBJ1-6 | TRBD1 | TRBV6-5 | CASTRQGAGNSPLHF | TGTGCCAGCACAAGACAGGGGGCAGGTAATTCACCCCTCCACTTT
once | TRBJ2-7 | TRBD1 | TRBV6-2/TRBV6-3 | CASSLFHRGSSYEQYF | TGTGCCAGCAGTTTATTCCACAGGGGGAGCTCCTACGAGCAGTACTTC
- | TRBJ2-5 | - | TRBV28 | CASSLGGAQETQYF | TGTGCCAGCAGTTTGGGGGGGGCACAAGAGACCCAGTACTTC
- | TRBJ2-7 | TRBD2 | TRBV18 | CASSQTSGIKYEQYF | TGTGCCAGCTCTCAAACTAGCGGGATTAAGTACGAGCAGTACTTC
- | TRBJ1-2 | TRBD1 | TRBV28 | CASVGTGVLGYTF | TGTGCCAGCGTAGGGACAGGGGTTCTTGGCTACACCTTC
- | TRBJ2-7 | - | TRBV7-2 | CASSLVGGGYEQYF | TGTGCCAGCAGCTTAGTAGGGGGTGGGTACGAGCAGTACTTC
- | TRBJ2-2 | TRBD1 | TRBV19 | CASSVGQTGELFF | TGTGCCAGTAGTGTGGGACAGACCGGGGAGCTGTTTTTT
- | TRBJ1-5 | TRBD1 | TRBV19 | CASTDRGAQPQHF | TGTGCCAGTACAGACAGGGGGGCTCAGCCCCAGCATTTT
- | TRBJ2-7 | - | TRBV19 | CASSTVSNRYEQYF | TGTGCCAGTAGTACGGTGAGCAACCGCTACGAGCAGTACTTC
- | TRBJ1-1 | - | TRBV19 | CASRFMRADGDTEAFF | TGTGCCAGTAGGTTTATGCGAGCCGACGGGGACACTGAAGCTTTCTTT
- | TRBJ1-5 | - | TRBV5-1 | CASSATGSGNQPQHF | TGCGCCAGCAGCGCCACAGGGTCGGGGAATCAGCCCCAGCATTTT
- | TRBJ2-1 | TRBD1 | TRBV9 | CASSPGQTYNEQFF | TGTGCCAGCAGCCCGGGACAGACCTACAATGAGCAGTTCTTC
- | TRBJ2-3 | TRBD2 | TRBV29-1 | CSVESQRERPDTQYF | TGCAGCGTTGAAAGCCAGCGGGAGCGCCCAGATACGCAGTATTTT
- | TRBJ2-1 | - | TRBV4-1 | CASSQGAQGTRANEQFF | TGCGCCAGCAGCCAAGGGGCCCAGGGTACTCGGGCGAATGAGCAGTTCTTC
- | TRBJ2-5 | TRBD2 | TRBV7-8 | CASSLGRIAGWRETQYF | TGTGCCAGCAGCTTAGGTCGAATAGCGGGGTGGCGGGAGACCCAGTACTTC
- | TRBJ1-3 | - | TRBV18 | CASSPGGLPSTGNTIYF | TGTGCCAGCTCACCGGGGGGACTGCCTTCAACTGGAAACACCATATATTTT
- | TRBJ2-1 | - | TRBV3-1/TRBV3-2 | CASSPMRAVWAEQFF | TGTGCCAGCAGCCCGATGCGGGCGGTCTGGGCGGAGCAGTTCTTC
- | TRBJ2-7 | - | TRBV13 | CASSLATMSYEQYF | TGTGCCAGCAGCTTAGCAACAATGTCCTACGAGCAGTACTTC
- | TRBJ2-5 | - | TRBV20-1 | CSASYREAETQYF | TGCAGTGCTAGTTACAGGGAAGCAGAGACCCAGTACTTC
- | TRBJ2-7 | TRBD2 | TRBV5-1 | CASSATGTRFSYEQYF | TGCGCCAGCAGCGCGACCGGGACTAGGTTCTCTTACGAGCAGTACTTC
- | TRBJ2-4 | TRBD2 | TRBV11-2 | CASSSHGLAAMYIQYF | TGTGCCAGCAGCTCCCACGGACTAGCAGCGATGTACATTCAGTACTTC
- | TRBJ2-1 | TRBD1 | TRBV18 | CASSHPGQGSYNEQFF | TGTGCCAGCTCACACCCGGGACAGGGCTCCTACAATGAGCAGTTCTTC
- | TRBJ2-5 | - | TRBV29-1 | CSADSGHLTQYF | TGCAGCGCTGACTCGGGACACCTGACCCAGTACTTC
once | TRBJ1-2 | TRBD1 | TRBV5-3 | CASRDRVGGYTF | TGTGCCAGCCGAGACAGGGTTGGGGGCTACACCTTC
once | TRBJ1-1 | - | TRBV19 | CATLMGGTEAFF | TGTGCCACCCTGATGGGGGGGACTGAAGCTTTCTTT
- | TRBJ1-1 | - | TRBV5-4 | CASSLGVGETEAFF | TGTGCCAGCAGCTTGGGTGTCGGGGAGACTGAAGCTTTCTTT
- | TRBJ2-3 | - | TRBV9 | CASSGYREREDTQYF | TGTGCCAGCAGCGGGTACAGGGAAAGGGAAGATACGCAGTATTTT
- | TRBJ1-2 | TRBD1 | TRBV19 | CASSIVAGTGLHYGYTF | TGTGCCAGTAGTATAGTGGCCGGGACAGGGCTCCACTATGGCTACACCTTC
- | TRBJ2-2 | - | TRBV7-6 | CASSLSSDSLDTGELFF | TGTGCCAGCAGCTTATCCTCGGACAGTCTGGACACCGGGGAGCTGTTTTTT
- | TRBJ1-1 | - | TRBV7-9 | CASSPTATTEAFF | TGTGCCAGCAGCCCAACAGCTACCACTGAAGCTTTCTTT
- | TRBJ1-4 | - | TRBV6-2/TRBV6-3 | CASSYAGWNEKLFF | TGTGCCAGCAGTTACGCAGGCTGGAATGAAAAACTGTTTTTT
- | TRBJ1-2 | - | TRBV4-1 | CASSQGRTANYGYTF | TGCGCCAGCAGCCAAGGCAGGACAGCTAACTATGGCTACACCTTC
- | TRBJ1-2 | - | TRBV6-5 | CASRFGQNYGYTF | TGTGCCAGCAGATTCGGACAGAACTATGGCTACACCTTC
once | TRBJ2-7 | - | TRBV30 | CAWSSRGADEQYF | TGTGCCTGGAGTTCCAGGGGGGCCGACGAGCAGTACTTC
once | TRBJ1-5 | - | TRBV4-3 | CASSPHNRGHNSNQPQHF | TGCGCCAGCAGCCCACACAACCGGGGACATAATAGCAATCAGCCCCAGCATTTT